The following is a T cell receptor (beta chain) sequence with its context. What it binds is unknown. This record belongs to a study of PD-1 blockade in classical Hodgkin lymphoma. Whole-study results and caveats: The diversity seen at baseline in complete responders resembled that of newly diagnosed patients.

Some clones are missing from TCRdb's copy, which holds only in-frame ones; the method was immunoSEQ multiplex PCR. The sample holds 46,000 or so clones; 78% are singletons and the top ten take around a third. Per the germline V gene, CDR1 is SGHTA and CDR2 is FQGNSA. The CDR3 loop spans 15 amino acids. Losses at the gene ends were 5 bases for V and 7 bases for J; bases not matched to a gene: 12. Time point meaning: cycle 4 day 1 (C4D1), after more than 5 weeks of nivolumab. After autologous stem cell transplantation all patients relapsed, and prior brentuximab vedotin exposure differed between cohorts.

The receptor was derived from a human donor with classical Hodgkin lymphoma. The source material was peripheral blood mononuclear cells (PBMCs), sampled before the fourth cycle of nivolumab. The V call is TRBV7-2, the J call TRBJ2-7; 9 bases fit TRBD1. The CDR3 DNA sequence: TGTGCCAGCAGCGCAACCGGGACAGGGTCGGGGGAGCAGTACTTC. Its protein product is CASSATGTGSGEQYF. The full variable domain, completed using reference TRBV7-2 and TRBJ2-7, is GAGVSQSPSNKVTEKGKDVELRCDPISGHTALYWYRQSLGQGLEFLIYFQGNSAPDKSGLPSDRFSAERTGGSVSTLTIQRTQQEDSAVYLCASSATGTGSGEQYFGPGTRLTVT.